These 8 T cell receptor beta chains were sequenced from one sample in a study of shared clonotypes between healthy human individuals. CD45RO-negative, CCR7-selected cells formed the naive CD8 fraction, which excluded terminally differentiated effector memory CD45RA+ cells. Libraries were prepared by immunoSEQ multiplex PCR; TCRdb keeps only in-frame clonotypes and omits some of them. The data show about 2.1 million clones, about 94% seen once. The sequencing input was naive CD8+ T cells from PBMCs. Source of these receptors: a man aged 18-30 years in good health. Some clones in this sample may be carry-over from other donors' samples.

The chain is built from TRBV28 and TRBJ2-6; D is perhaps TRBD1 or TRBD2 (5 bases each). Germline V gene data show CDR1 as MDHEN and CDR2 as SYDVKM. There are 16 residues in the CDR3. V lost 5 bases, J lost 0 bases, and 11 bases lay in between. The CDR3 is CASSPIGGSGANVLTF. CDR3 coding DNA: TGTGCCAGCAGTCCAATTGGGGGCTCTGGGGCCAACGTCCTGACTTTC. Supplemented by reference TRBV28 and TRBJ2-6, the full variable domain reads DVKVTQSSRYLVKRTGEKVFLECVQDMDHENMFWYRQDPGLGLRLIYFSYDVKMKEKGDIPEGYSVSREKKERFSLILESASTNQTSMYLCASSPIGGSGANVLTFGAGSRLTVL.

The rearrangement links TRBV7-9 to TRBJ1-4; D not certain. Germline V gene lookup returns CDR1 SEHNR and CDR2 FQNEAQ (reference sequence). This CDR3 has 14 amino acids. V gave up 1 base and J gave up 6 bases, with 9 bases separating them. The CDR3 coding sequence is TGTGCCAGCAGCTTAGTGGCCAGAGATGAAAAACTGTTTTTT. It specifies CASSLVARDEKLFF.

The rearrangement links TRBV10-3 to TRBJ1-3; a weak D match, TRBD1 (6 bases). Trimming pared 6 bases from V and 3 bases from J, leaving 15 bases between. The CDR3 contains 15 residues. Germline V gives CDR1 ENHRY, CDR2 SYGVKD. This CDR3 is CAIRTWGASGNTIYF. The CDR3 coding sequence is TGTGCCATCAGGACGTGGGGGGCGAGTGGAAACACCATATATTTT.

V gene TRBV7-3 combines with J gene TRBJ2-7; D could derive from TRBD1 or TRBD2 (5 bases each). V shed 4 bases and J shed 5 bases, with 15 bases lying between them. The CDR3 sequence is 14 residues long. Per the germline V gene, CDR1 is SGHTA and CDR2 is FQGTGA. The CDR3 protein is CASSSSREGHEQYF. CDR3 in DNA: TGTGCCAGCAGCTCATCACGCGAGGGGCACGAGCAGTACTTC.

This chain uses TRBV6-5 with TRBJ2-1; unclear D gene. The CDR3 has 13 amino acids. V shed 6 bases and J shed 8 bases, with 14 bases lying between them. Germline CDR1 reads MNHEY; CDR2 reads SVGAGI. The CDR3 sequence: CASSLAYVDEQFF. For the CDR3, the DNA is TGTGCCAGCAGCCTGGCCTATGTGGATGAGCAGTTCTTC.

This clone was counted a single time. J is TRBJ1-2 and V is TRBV9; a possible D gene is TRBD1 (5 bases). The CDR3 extends over 14 amino acids. The V gene's germline CDR1 is SGDLS and CDR2 YYNGEE. Trimming removed 3 bases from V and 6 bases from J, with 15 bases in between. The DNA of the CDR3 is TGTGCCAGCAGCGAAGGGACCGAGCGGGATGGCTACACCTTC. Translated: CASSEGTERDGYTF. Full variable domain (outside the CDR3, taken from reference TRBV9 and TRBJ1-2): DSGVTQTPKHLITATGQRVTLRCSPRSGDLSVYWYQQSLDQGLQFLIQYYNGEERAKGNILERFSAQQFPDLHSELNLSSLELGDSALYFCASSEGTERDGYTFGSGTRLTVV.

CDR3 in amino acids: CASSPSLAGPYEQYF. The DNA of the CDR3 is TGTGCCAGCAGCCCGTCACTAGCGGGGCCCTACGAGCAGTACTTC. The chain couples TRBV7-9 to TRBJ2-7; 10 bases map to TRBD2. Germline V gene lookup returns CDR1 SEHNR and CDR2 FQNEAQ (reference sequence). J lost 2 bases, V lost 5 bases, and 6 bases had no gene match. This CDR3 spans 15 amino acids.

Regarding this clone: This is likely an artifact of a read error, given a far larger clone one base away. The identical CDR3 is also encoded by other nucleotide sequences in the sample. V and J are TRBV28 and TRBJ1-1; tentative D call: TRBD1 (6 bases). Germline V lookup: CDR1 MDHEN, CDR2 SYDVKM. The V end lost 6 bases, the J end lost 1 base, and 9 bases lay between the germline ends. The CDR3 is 13 amino acids. The CDR3: CASSLGGNTEAFF. CDR3 DNA sequence: TGTGCCAGCAGCCTAGGGGGGAACACTGAAGCTTTCTTT.